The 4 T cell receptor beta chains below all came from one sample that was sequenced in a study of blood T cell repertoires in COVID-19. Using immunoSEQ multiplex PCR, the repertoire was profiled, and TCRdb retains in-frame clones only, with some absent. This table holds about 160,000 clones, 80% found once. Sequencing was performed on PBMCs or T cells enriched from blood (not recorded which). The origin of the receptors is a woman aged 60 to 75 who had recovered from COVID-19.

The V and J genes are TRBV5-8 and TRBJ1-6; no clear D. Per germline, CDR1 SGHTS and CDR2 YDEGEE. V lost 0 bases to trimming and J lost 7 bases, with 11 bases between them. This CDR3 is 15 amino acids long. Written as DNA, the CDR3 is TGTGCCAGCAGCTTGGGTGAGGCTCGCAATTCACCCCTCCACTTT. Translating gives CASSLGEARNSPLHF.

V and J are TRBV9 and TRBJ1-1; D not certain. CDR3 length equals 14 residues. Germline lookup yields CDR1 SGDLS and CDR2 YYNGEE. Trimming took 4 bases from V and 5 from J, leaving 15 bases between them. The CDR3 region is CASSYLGSGTEAFF. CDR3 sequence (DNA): TGTGCCAGCAGCTACTTAGGGAGTGGGACTGAAGCTTTCTTT.

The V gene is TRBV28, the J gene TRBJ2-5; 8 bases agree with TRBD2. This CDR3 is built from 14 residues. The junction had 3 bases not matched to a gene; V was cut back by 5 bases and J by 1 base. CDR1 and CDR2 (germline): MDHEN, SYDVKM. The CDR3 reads CASSRTSGQETQYF. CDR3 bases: TGTGCCAGCAGTCGTACTAGCGGCCAAGAGACCCAGTACTTC. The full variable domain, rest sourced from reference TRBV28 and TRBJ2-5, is DVKVTQSSRYLVKRTGEKVFLECVQDMDHENMFWYRQDPGLGLRLIYFSYDVKMKEKGDIPEGYSVSREKKERFSLILESASTNQTSMYLCASSRTSGQETQYFGPGTRLLVL.

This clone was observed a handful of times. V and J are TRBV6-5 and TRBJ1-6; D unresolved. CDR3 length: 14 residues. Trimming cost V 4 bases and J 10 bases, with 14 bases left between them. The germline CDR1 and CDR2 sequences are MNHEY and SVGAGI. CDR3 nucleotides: TGTGCCAGCAGTTCGGACGGACTTCGGTCACCCCTCCACTTT. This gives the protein CASSSDGLRSPLHF.